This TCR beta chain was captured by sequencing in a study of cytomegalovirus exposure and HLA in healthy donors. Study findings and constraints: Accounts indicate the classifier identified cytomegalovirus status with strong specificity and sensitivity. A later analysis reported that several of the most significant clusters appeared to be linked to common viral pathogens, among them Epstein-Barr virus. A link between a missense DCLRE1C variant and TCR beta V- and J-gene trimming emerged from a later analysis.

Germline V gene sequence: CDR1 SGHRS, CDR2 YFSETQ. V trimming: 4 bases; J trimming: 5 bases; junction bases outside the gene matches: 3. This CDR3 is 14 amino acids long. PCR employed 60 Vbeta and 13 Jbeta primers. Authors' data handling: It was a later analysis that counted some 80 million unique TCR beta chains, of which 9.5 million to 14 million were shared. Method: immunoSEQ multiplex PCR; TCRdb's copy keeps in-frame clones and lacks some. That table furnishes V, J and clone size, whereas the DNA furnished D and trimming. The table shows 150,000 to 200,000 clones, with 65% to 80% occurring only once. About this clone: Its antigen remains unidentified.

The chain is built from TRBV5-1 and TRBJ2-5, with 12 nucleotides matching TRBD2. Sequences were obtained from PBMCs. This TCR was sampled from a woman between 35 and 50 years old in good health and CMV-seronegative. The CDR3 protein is CASSPTSGSETQYF. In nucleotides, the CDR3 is TGCGCCAGCAGCCCGACTAGCGGGAGCGAGACCCAGTACTTC. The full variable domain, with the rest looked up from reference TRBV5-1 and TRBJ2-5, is KAGVTQTPRYLIKTRGQQVTLSCSPISGHRSVSWYQQTPGQGLQFLFEYFSETQRNKGNFPGRFSGRQFSNSRSEMNVSTLELGDSALYLCASSPTSGSETQYFGPGTRLLVL.